The 19 T cell receptor beta chains in this list originate from one sample, sequenced in a study of blood T cells in healthy people across ages. A second PCR of about 7 to 12 cycles used a sample-barcoded 5' primer and a J-beta primer mix. TCRdb reprocessed the 5' RACE reads with MiXCR, giving one entry per CDR3 protein. The sample includes 650,000 to 1,000,000 distinct CDR3 sequences, 36% of them seen just once. Sequencing was carried out using blood. Every receptor here comes from a man aged 18 to 35 in good health.

As to this clonotype: A read error may account for a junction end that differs from germline. The CDR3 spells CASSPSYGHTF. For the CDR3, the DNA is TGTGCCAGCAGTCCCTCCTATGGCCACACCTTC. The chain employs TRBV7-9 and TRBJ1-2; D remains unclear. The CDR3 extends over 11 amino acids. Germline values: CDR1 SEHNR, CDR2 FQNEAQ (reference sequence).

The J gene is TRBJ2-5, the V gene TRBV25-1, with 8 positions matching TRBD1. The CDR3 consists of 18 residues. Germline V lookup: CDR1 MGHDK, CDR2 SYGVNS. V gave up 3 bases and J gave up 5 bases; unmatched junction bases: 17. CDR3 sequence reads: CASSEGKKAGGIRETQYF. The CDR3 DNA follows: TGTGCCAGCAGTGAGGGGAAAAAAGCAGGGGGCATTCGGGAGACCCAGTACTTC.

This clonotype was detected many times. The rearrangement links TRBV12-3 or TRBV12-4 to TRBJ1-2; no definite D call. This CDR3 region has 14 residues. Trimming took off 6 bases at V and 2 bases at J, with 13 bases between the two ends. CDR3 residues: CASRPFRRNYGYTF. CDR3 sequence (DNA): TGTGCCAGCAGGCCGTTTCGGAGGAACTATGGCTACACCTTC.

The chain is built from TRBV20-1 and TRBJ1-4; 8 nucleotides agree with TRBD1. CDR1 DFQATT and CDR2 SNEGSKA come from the germline V gene (reference sequence). The CDR3 is made up of 13 amino acids. The junction had 3 bases not matched to a gene; V was cut back by 1 base and J by 8 bases. The CDR3 here is CSARGTGKEKLFF. CDR3 in DNA: TGCAGTGCTAGAGGGACAGGGAAAGAAAAACTGTTTTTT.

There are a few counts of this clonotype. This chain links TRBV4-3 with TRBJ2-1; a weak D match, TRBD2 (6 bases). The J call may be faulty, since TRBJ2-7 better matches the DNA end. The CDR3 has 14 amino acids. Germline loops: CDR1 LGHNA, CDR2 YSLEER. The CDR3 sequence is CASSQKWTNNEQYF. The CDR3 DNA sequence: TGCGCCAGCAGCCAAAAGTGGACTAACAATGAGCAGTACTTC.

This clonotype was observed at least ten times. The chain uses TRBV7-9 and TRBJ2-1; D perhaps matches TRBD1 (6 bases). The ends were cut back, 10 bases at V and 6 bases at J, with 16 bases in the middle. The CDR3 runs to 13 residues. Per the germline V gene, CDR1 is SEHNR and CDR2 is FQNEAQ (reference sequence). The CDR3 DNA reads TGTGCCACGACAGGCCCCAACCCCAATGAGCAGTTCTTC. Translating gives CATTGPNPNEQFF. The whole variable domain, remainder taken from reference TRBV7-9 and TRBJ2-1, is DTGVSQNPRHKITKRGQNVTFRCDPISEHNRLYWYRQTLGQGPEFLTYFQNEAQLEKSRLLSDRFSAERPKGSFSTLEIQRTEQGDSAMYLCATTGPNPNEQFFGPGTRLTVL.

The rearrangement links TRBV18 to TRBJ2-7; D gene unclear. CDR1 and CDR2 from the germline V gene are KGHSH and LQKENI. Deletions cut 3 bases from V and 4 bases from J, with 13 bases between. CDR3 length: 14 residues. The CDR3 coding sequence is TGTGCCAGCTCACCTCCCGGAAACCGGTACGAGCAGTACTTC. The encoded protein is CASSPPGNRYEQYF.

V is TRBV7-9 and J is TRBJ2-3; 10 nucleotides match TRBD1. Losses at the gene ends were 4 bases for V and 2 bases for J; bases not matched to a gene: 12. CDR1 SEHNR and CDR2 FQNEAQ come from the germline V gene (reference sequence). The CDR3 extends over 18 amino acids. CDR3 bases: TGTGCCAGCAGCTCCCAATTGTCCGGGACAGGGGACACAGATACGCAGTATTTT. Translated, it gives CASSSQLSGTGDTDTQYF. Together with reference TRBV7-9 and TRBJ2-3, the CDR3 gives the full variable domain: DTGVSQNPRHKITKRGQNVTFRCDPISEHNRLYWYRQTLGQGPEFLTYFQNEAQLEKSRLLSDRFSAERPKGSFSTLEIQRTEQGDSAMYLCASSSQLSGTGDTDTQYFGPGTRLTVL.

V and J are TRBV20-1 and TRBJ2-5; tentative D call: TRBD1 (5 bases). This CDR3 region has 15 residues. Germline V gene data show CDR1 as DFQATT and CDR2 as SNEGSKA (reference sequence). Trimming stripped 3 bases from V and 0 bases from J, with 14 bases between. The CDR3 DNA sequence: TGCAGTGCTAGCATGCTAGGGGCCGACCAAGAGACCCAGTACTTC. This encodes CSASMLGADQETQYF.

V usage is TRBV13 and J usage is TRBJ2-7; a possible D gene is TRBD1 (7 bases). Per germline, CDR1 PRHDT and CDR2 FYEKMQ (reference sequence). V gave up 5 bases and J gave up 5 bases, with 22 bases separating them. The CDR3 loop spans 16 amino acids. The CDR3 sequence: CASSPTEGAEEDEQYF. CDR3 DNA sequence: TGTGCCAGCAGCCCTACGGAGGGGGCCGAGGAAGACGAGCAGTACTTC.

The CDR3 nucleotides are TGCAGTGCAGGAACTACAGGGGAGAACACTGAAGCTTTCTTT. Its protein is CSAGTTGENTEAFF. The chain links TRBV20-1 to TRBJ1-1; TRBD1 matches at 7 bases. Germline V gene data show CDR1 as DFQATT and CDR2 as SNEGSKA (reference sequence). There are 14 residues in the CDR3. V dropped 6 bases and J dropped 1; count of bases not matched to a gene: 8.

This clonotype was counted a few times. V usage is TRBV12-3 or TRBV12-4 and J usage is TRBJ2-3; TRBD2 is a possible D gene (7 bases). V was pared by 7 bases and J by 0 bases, with 14 bases between. This CDR3 region has 15 residues. The CDR3 DNA reads as TGTGCCAGCAACCGTCCGGGGGGCAGCACAGATACGCAGTATTTT. The encoded protein is CASNRPGGSTDTQYF.

A remark on this clonotype: One base away lies a much larger clone, so this may be a sequencing read error. The rearrangement uses TRBV29-1 and TRBJ2-3; 9 nucleotides line up with TRBD2. V trimming: 5 bases; J trimming: 4 bases; junction bases outside the gene matches: 7. This CDR3 comprises 14 residues. CDR1 is SQVTM and CDR2 is ANQGSEA in the germline V gene. CDR3 amino acids: CSVWVAGDADTQYF. CDR3 nucleotide sequence: TGCAGCGTTTGGGTAGCGGGGGACGCAGATACGCAGTATTTT.

The chain employs TRBV12-3 or TRBV12-4 and TRBJ2-2; 11 bases align to TRBD2. This CDR3 comprises 19 residues. With 1 base clipped from V and 0 bases from J, the junction kept 7 bases outside the gene matches. CDR3 amino acids: CASSLGLAGGIANTGELFF. CDR3 DNA sequence: TGTGCCAGCAGTTTAGGGCTAGCGGGGGGAATCGCGAACACCGGGGAGCTGTTTTTT.

The chain carries TRBV12-3 or TRBV12-4 and TRBJ2-6; 7 bases map to TRBD1. V shed 1 base, J shed 1 base, and the junction held 7 bases outside the gene matches. The CDR3 spans 18 residues. This CDR3 reads CASSLGQGVRSGANVLTF. In nucleotides, the CDR3 is TGTGCCAGCAGTTTAGGACAGGGCGTTAGGTCTGGGGCCAACGTCCTGACTTTC.

This clonotype was seen only a few times. The chain recombines TRBV20-1 with TRBJ1-5, with 10 bases that match TRBD1. Trimming at V came to 1 base and at J to 2 bases, leaving 2 bases not matched to a gene. Germline CDR1 DFQATT, CDR2 SNEGSKA (reference sequence). The CDR3 has 15 amino acids. The CDR3 DNA follows: TGCAGTGCTAGAGGGACAGGGGGGGGCAATCAGCCCCAGCATTTT. Amino acids: CSARGTGGGNQPQHF.

This clonotype showed up just a few times. The chain carries TRBV7-3 and TRBJ2-1, with D uncertain. The length of the CDR3 is 13 residues. With 0 bases removed from V and 7 bases from J, the gap between germline ends came to 7 bases. From germline, CDR1 is SGHTA and CDR2 FQGTGA. The CDR3 DNA sequence: TGTGCCAGCAGCTTAACGGATTTAAATGAGCAGTTCTTC. It yields the protein CASSLTDLNEQFF. The variable domain in full, with the rest retrieved from reference TRBV7-3 and TRBJ2-1, is GAGVSQTPSNKVTEKGKYVELRCDPISGHTALYWYRQSLGQGPEFLIYFQGTGAADDSGLPNDRFFAVRPEGSVSTLKIQRTERGDSAVYLCASSLTDLNEQFFGPGTRLTVL.

With respect to this clonotype: The germline gene is not matched at one end of the junction; a read error may be the cause. The chain links TRBV7-3 to TRBJ1-1; D gene unclear. The germline CDR1 and CDR2 sequences are SGHTA and FQGTGA. The CDR3 has 16 amino acids. The CDR3 nucleotides read TGTGCCGGCAGCTTAATGAGGCAGTCTATGAACACTGAAGCTTTCTTT. This encodes CAGSLMRQSMNTEAFF.

This clonotype was picked up a small number of times. The chain recombines TRBV12-3 or TRBV12-4 with TRBJ2-3, with 9 nucleotides matching TRBD2. This CDR3 has 15 residues. The V and J ends lost 7 bases and 1 base, in that order; junction bases with no gene match: 6. The CDR3 is CASTYSGGRTDTQYF. The CDR3 DNA is TGTGCCAGCACTTACAGCGGGGGGCGCACAGATACGCAGTATTTT.